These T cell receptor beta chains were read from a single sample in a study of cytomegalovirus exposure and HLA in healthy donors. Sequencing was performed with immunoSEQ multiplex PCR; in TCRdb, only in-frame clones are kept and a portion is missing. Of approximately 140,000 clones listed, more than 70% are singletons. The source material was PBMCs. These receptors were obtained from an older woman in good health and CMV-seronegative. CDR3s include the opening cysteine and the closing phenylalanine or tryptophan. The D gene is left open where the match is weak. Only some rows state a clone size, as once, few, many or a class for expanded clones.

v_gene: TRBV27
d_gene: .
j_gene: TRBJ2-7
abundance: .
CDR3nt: TGTGCCAGCAGTTTACAGGTCAGCTCCTACGAGCAGTACTTC
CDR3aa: CASSLQVSSYEQYF

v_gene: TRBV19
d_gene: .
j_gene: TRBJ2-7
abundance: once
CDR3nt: TGTGCCAGTAGTATTGCGGGACCTTTCTCCTACGAGCAGTACTTC
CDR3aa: CASSIAGPFSYEQYF

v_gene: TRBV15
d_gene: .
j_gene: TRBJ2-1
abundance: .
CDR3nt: TGTGCCACTTCCCCATCGCTTAGCGGCTCCTACAATGAGCAGTTCTTC
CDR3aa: CATSPSLSGSYNEQFF

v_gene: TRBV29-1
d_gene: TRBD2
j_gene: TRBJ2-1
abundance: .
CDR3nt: TGCAGCACCCGCGGGGGGAGTTACAATGAGCAGTTCTTC
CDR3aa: CSTRGGSYNEQFF

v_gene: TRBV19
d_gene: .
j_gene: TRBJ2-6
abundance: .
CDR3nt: TGTGCCACCGCATCCGGGGGATCTGGGGCCAACGTCCTGACTTTC
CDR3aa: CATASGGSGANVLTF

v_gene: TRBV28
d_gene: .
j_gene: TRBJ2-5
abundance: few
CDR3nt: TGTGCCAGCAGTTTAATCTATACGACAAAAGAGACCCAGTACTTC
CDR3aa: CASSLIYTTKETQYF

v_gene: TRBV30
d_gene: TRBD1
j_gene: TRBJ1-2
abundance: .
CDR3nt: TGTGCCTGGAGAGAAACAGGGGGCAATGGCTACACCTTC
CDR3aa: CAWRETGGNGYTF

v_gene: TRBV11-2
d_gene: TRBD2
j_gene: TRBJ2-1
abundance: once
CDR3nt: TGTGCCAGCAGTCACACTAGCGGGAGGGCCGGGAATGAGCAGTTCTTC
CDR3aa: CASSHTSGRAGNEQFF

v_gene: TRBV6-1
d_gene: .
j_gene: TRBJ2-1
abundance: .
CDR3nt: TGTGCCAGCAGTGAAGAATATTACAATGAGCAGTTCTTC
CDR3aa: CASSEEYYNEQFF

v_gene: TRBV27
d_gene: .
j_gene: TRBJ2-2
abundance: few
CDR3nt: TGTGCCAGCCGGATCGTTACGGGCACCGGGGAGCTGTTTTTT
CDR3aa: CASRIVTGTGELFF

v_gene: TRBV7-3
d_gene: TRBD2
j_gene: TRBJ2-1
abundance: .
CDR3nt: TGTGCCAGCAGCTTAGGGCTAGCGGCCCCTGAAAATGAGCAGTTCTTC
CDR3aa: CASSLGLAAPENEQFF

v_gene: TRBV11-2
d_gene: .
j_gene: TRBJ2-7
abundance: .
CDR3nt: TGTGCCAGCAGTAACCCACAGGGTTTCCACGAGCAGTACTTC
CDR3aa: CASSNPQGFHEQYF

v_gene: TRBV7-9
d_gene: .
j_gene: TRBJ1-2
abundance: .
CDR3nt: TGTTCCAGCAGCTTAGGGGCCTATGGCTACACCTTC
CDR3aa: CSSSLGAYGYTF

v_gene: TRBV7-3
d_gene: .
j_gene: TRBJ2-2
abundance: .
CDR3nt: TGTGCCAGCAGCTTAGGGAGGATTGAAGCCGGGGAGCTGTTTTTT
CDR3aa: CASSLGRIEAGELFF

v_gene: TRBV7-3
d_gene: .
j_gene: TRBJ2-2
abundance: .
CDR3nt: TGTGCCAGCAGTACTCTACCGAACACCGGGGAGCTGTTTTTT
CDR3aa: CASSTLPNTGELFF

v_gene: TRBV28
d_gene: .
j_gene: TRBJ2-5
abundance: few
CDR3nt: TGTGCCAGCAGTCCCGAAAGGGGGACCCCGGAGACCCAGTACTTC
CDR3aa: CASSPERGTPETQYF

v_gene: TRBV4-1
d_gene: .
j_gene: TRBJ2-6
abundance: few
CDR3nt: TGCGCCAGCAGCCAAGATTGGGGCGGCTCTGGGGCCAACGTCCTGACTTTC
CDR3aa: CASSQDWGGSGANVLTF

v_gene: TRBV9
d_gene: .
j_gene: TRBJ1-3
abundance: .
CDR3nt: TGTGCCAGCAGCGTAGGGTACAGGAACTCTGGAAACACCATATATTTT
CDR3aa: CASSVGYRNSGNTIYF

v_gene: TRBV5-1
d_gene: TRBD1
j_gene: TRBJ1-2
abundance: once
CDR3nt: TGCGCCAGCAGCCGCGGGACAGGGAGTAGGGGAGACTATGGCTACACCTTC
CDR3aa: CASSRGTGSRGDYGYTF

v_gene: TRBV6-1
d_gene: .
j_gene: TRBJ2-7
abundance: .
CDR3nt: TGTGCCAGCAATCAGGGAATGGTCCCCGAGCAGTACTTC
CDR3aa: CASNQGMVPEQYF

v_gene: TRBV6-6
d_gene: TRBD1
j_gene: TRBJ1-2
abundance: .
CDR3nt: TGTGCCAGCAAGGGGGCAGGGCCTCCTAACTATGGCTACACCTTC
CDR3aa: CASKGAGPPNYGYTF

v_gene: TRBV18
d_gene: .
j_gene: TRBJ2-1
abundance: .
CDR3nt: TGTGCCAGCTCACCGCGCATCGGACAGGGTTACAGCGGGAACAATGAGCAGTTCTTC
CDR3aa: CASSPRIGQGYSGNNEQFF

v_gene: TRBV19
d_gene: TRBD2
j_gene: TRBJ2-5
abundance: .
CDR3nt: TGTGCCAGTAGGAACCCTAGCGGGGGTCTTCAAGAGACCCAGTACTTC
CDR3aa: CASRNPSGGLQETQYF

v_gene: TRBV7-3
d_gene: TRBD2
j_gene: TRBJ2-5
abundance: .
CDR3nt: TGTGCCAGCAGCTTAATAGCGGGAGGCCGGGAGACCCAGTACTTC
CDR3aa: CASSLIAGGRETQYF

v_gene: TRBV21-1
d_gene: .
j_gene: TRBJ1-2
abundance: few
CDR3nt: TGTGCCAGCAACCAGGGGGCTGGCTACACCTTC
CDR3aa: CASNQGAGYTF

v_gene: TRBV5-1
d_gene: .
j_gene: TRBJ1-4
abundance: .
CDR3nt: TGCGCCAGCAGCTTGTTCCAGGGCGCGACTAATGAAAAACTGTTTTTT
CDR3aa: CASSLFQGATNEKLFF

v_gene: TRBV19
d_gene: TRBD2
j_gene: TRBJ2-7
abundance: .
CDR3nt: TGTGCCAGTACCGGGACTATTGGGGCCTCCGAGCAGTACTTC
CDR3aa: CASTGTIGASEQYF

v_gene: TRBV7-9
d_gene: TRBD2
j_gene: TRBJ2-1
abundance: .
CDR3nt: TGTGCCAGCAGCTCCCCGGGGGGGCCCGGGTTACCCTACAATGAGCAGTTCTTC
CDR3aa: CASSSPGGPGLPYNEQFF

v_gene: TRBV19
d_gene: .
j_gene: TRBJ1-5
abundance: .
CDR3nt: TGTGCCAGTAAGGTCGGGTTTAGCAATCAGCCCCAGCATTTT
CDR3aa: CASKVGFSNQPQHF

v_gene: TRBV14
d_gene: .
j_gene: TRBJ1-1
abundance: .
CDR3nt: TGTGCCAGCAGCCGGGGGCGAGTCGCTGAAGCTTTCTTT
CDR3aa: CASSRGRVAEAFF

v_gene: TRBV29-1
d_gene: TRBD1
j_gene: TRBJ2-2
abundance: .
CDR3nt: TGCAGCGGACAGGGGCCCCGGGACACCGGGGAGCTGTTTTTT
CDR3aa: CSGQGPRDTGELFF

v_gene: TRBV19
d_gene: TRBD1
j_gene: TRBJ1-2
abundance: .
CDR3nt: TGTGCCAGTCAGGACAGGAACTATGGCTACACCTTC
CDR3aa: CASQDRNYGYTF

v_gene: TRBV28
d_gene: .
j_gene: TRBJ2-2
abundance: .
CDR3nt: TGTGCCAGCAGTTTGGTCAGGAATAACACCGGGGAGCTGTTTTTT
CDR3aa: CASSLVRNNTGELFF

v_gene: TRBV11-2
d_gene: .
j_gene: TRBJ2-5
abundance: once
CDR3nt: TGTGCCAGCAGCTTGAGGGCTTCGGAGACCCAGTACTTC
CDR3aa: CASSLRASETQYF

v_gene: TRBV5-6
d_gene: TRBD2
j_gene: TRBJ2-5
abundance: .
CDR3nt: TGTGCCAGCAGCGACCGACTAGCGGGGGGGCGTGAGACCCAGTACTTC
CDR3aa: CASSDRLAGGRETQYF

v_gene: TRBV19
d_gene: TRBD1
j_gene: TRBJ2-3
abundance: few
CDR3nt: TGTGCCAGTAGTATACGAGGGGGCTCTTTCACAGATACGCAGTATTTT
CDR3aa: CASSIRGGSFTDTQYF

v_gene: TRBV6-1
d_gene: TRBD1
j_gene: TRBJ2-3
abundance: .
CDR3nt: TGTGCCAGCAGGGGGACGGGACAGACCACAGATACGCAGTATTTT
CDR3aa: CASRGTGQTTDTQYF

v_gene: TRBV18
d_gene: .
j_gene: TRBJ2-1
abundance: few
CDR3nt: TGTGCCAGCTCACCTCCGGCTACAGGGTACAATGAGCAGTTCTTC
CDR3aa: CASSPPATGYNEQFF

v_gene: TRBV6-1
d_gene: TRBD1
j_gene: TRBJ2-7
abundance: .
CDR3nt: TGTGCCAGCCGAGTGGGGACAGGGTCCTACGAGCAGTACTTC
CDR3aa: CASRVGTGSYEQYF

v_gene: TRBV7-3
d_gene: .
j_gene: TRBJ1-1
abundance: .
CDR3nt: TGTGCCAGCAGCCCCCGGGGGGGAAGGGACACTGAAGCTTTCTTT
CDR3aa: CASSPRGGRDTEAFF

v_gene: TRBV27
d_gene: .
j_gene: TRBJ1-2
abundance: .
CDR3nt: TGTGCCAGTACTCGGGAGATTGGCTCTGGCTACACCTTC
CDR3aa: CASTREIGSGYTF

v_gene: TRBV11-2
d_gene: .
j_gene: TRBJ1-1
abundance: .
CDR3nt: TGTGCCAGCAGTTTAGACAGTTCCACTGAAGCTTTCTTT
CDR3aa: CASSLDSSTEAFF

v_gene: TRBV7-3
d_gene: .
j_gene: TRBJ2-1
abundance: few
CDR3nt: TGTGCCAGCAGCTTAAACAGTAACAAGTTCAATGAGCAGTTCTTC
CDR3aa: CASSLNSNKFNEQFF